This is a list of T cell receptor beta chains from one sample in a study of cytomegalovirus exposure and HLA in healthy donors. Profiled with immunoSEQ multiplex PCR; TCRdb holds only in-frame clones, not every one. This table holds roughly 73,000 clones, about 95% found once. The sequenced sample consisted of PBMCs. All receptors come from a man younger than 30 in good health and CMV-seronegative. The CDR3 runs from the conserved cysteine through the conserved F or W. The order of the fields is J gene, clone size, V gene, D gene, CDR3 DNA, CDR3 protein. A D gene is named only where the DNA matches it firmly. Clone size appears in some rows only: once, few, many, or a class for an expanded clone.

>TRBJ2-3|-|TRBV6-5|-
TGTGCCAGCAGTAACTGGCGCACAGATACGCAGTATTTT
CASSNWRTDTQYF
>TRBJ2-1|once|TRBV28|-
TGTGCCAGCTTTACTATCAATGAGCAGTTCTTC
CASFTINEQFF
>TRBJ1-6|-|TRBV19|-
TGTGCCAGTAAGCAAACAGGGTCGAGTCTTTCACCCCTCCACTTT
CASKQTGSSLSPLHF
>TRBJ1-5|-|TRBV6-5|TRBD1
TGTGCCAGCAGTTCGCAGGGGGCTAATCAGCCCCAGCATTTT
CASSSQGANQPQHF
>TRBJ2-1|-|TRBV11-3|TRBD1
TGTGCCAGCAGCTTGGGACAGGGGGACTACAATGAGCAGTTCTTC
CASSLGQGDYNEQFF
>TRBJ2-7|-|TRBV6-6|-
TGTGCCAGCAGTTACGGAGGCGAGGCCTACGAGCAGTACTTC
CASSYGGEAYEQYF
>TRBJ1-5|-|TRBV15|-
TGTGCCACCAGCAGGGAGGAAAATCAGCCCCAGCATTTT
CATSREENQPQHF
>TRBJ1-1|-|TRBV6-4|TRBD1
TGTGCCAGCAGTGACTCGGAGGGGGCTTCTGAAGCTTTCTTT
CASSDSEGASEAFF
>TRBJ2-1|-|TRBV11-3|TRBD2
TGTGCCAGCAGCTCTGGGGGGGGGTCCTACAATGAGCAGTTCTTC
CASSSGGGSYNEQFF
>TRBJ1-5|-|TRBV2|TRBD1
TGTGCCTCAAGAGACAGGGGGCTAGGTAATCAGCCCCAGCATTTT
CASRDRGLGNQPQHF
>TRBJ1-2|-|TRBV5-8|-
TGTGCCAGCAGCTTTCAACAGCCCTATGGCTACACCTTC
CASSFQQPYGYTF
>TRBJ2-3|-|TRBV6-5|TRBD1
TGTGCCAGCAGTTACTCGTTAACAGGGGCCACAGATACGCAGTATTTT
CASSYSLTGATDTQYF
>TRBJ2-1|-|TRBV18|TRBD2
TGTGCCAGCTCAAGCGGGGGGGGGCTTGAGCAGTTCTTC
CASSSGGGLEQFF
>TRBJ2-1|-|TRBV10-1|-
TGCGCCAGCAGCTCTGGCCCCAACCAATACAATGAGCAGTTCTTC
CASSSGPNQYNEQFF
>TRBJ2-2|-|TRBV4-3|-
TGCGCCAGCAGCCGCCTTCGAGGACATGCGAACACCGGGGAGCTGTTTTTT
CASSRLRGHANTGELFF
>TRBJ1-1|-|TRBV19|-
TGTGCCAGTAGTAAAGACACTCCGAACACTGAAGCTTTCTTT
CASSKDTPNTEAFF
>TRBJ2-7|-|TRBV11-2|-
TGTGCCAGCAGCTCATCCTACGAGCAGTACTTC
CASSSSYEQYF
>TRBJ2-5|-|TRBV9|TRBD2
TGTGCCAGCAGCGTAGGTTGGAGCGGGGTCCAAGAGACCCAGTACTTC
CASSVGWSGVQETQYF
>TRBJ1-4|-|TRBV30|TRBD1
TGTGCGTCATCCTTCCCGGGACAGGGGGCGCTTCCTAATGAAAAACTGTTTTTT
CASSFPGQGALPNEKLFF
>TRBJ2-1|-|TRBV29-1|-
TGCAGCGTGGGCATAGATGAGCAGTTCTTC
CSVGIDEQFF
>TRBJ1-5|once|TRBV6-1|-
TGTGCCAGCAATCCCGGGGGGGTCAACAATCAGCCCCAGCATTTT
CASNPGGVNNQPQHF
>TRBJ1-3|-|TRBV7-2|-
TGTGCCAGCAGCCCCGAAGGGGGTGGAAACACCATATATTTT
CASSPEGGGNTIYF
>TRBJ1-1|-|TRBV7-6|-
TGTGCCAGCAGCTTAGTTGTGGAGGGTTACACTGAAGCTTTCTTT
CASSLVVEGYTEAFF
>TRBJ1-5|-|TRBV2|-
TGTGCCAGCAGTGAATGGGGGGGCGGGGGTCAGCCCCAGCATTTT
CASSEWGGGGQPQHF
>TRBJ2-2|-|TRBV5-6|TRBD1
TGTGCCAGCAGCTTAGACAGGGGGCGTCGCACCGGGGAGCTGTTTTTT
CASSLDRGRRTGELFF
>TRBJ1-5|-|TRBV19|-
TGTGCCAGTAGTAACAGGGTGAGCAATCAGCCCCAGCATTTT
CASSNRVSNQPQHF
>TRBJ1-2|-|TRBV6-6|-
TGTGCCAGCAGTTACTCGATCCAGTTAAATGGCTACACCTTC
CASSYSIQLNGYTF
>TRBJ2-3|-|TRBV10-2|-
TGCGCCAGCAGTGAGGTCTCTTATACGCAGTATTTT
CASSEVSYTQYF
>TRBJ2-1|-|TRBV7-2|TRBD2
TGTGCCAGCAGCTTGACTAGCGGCATTAATGAGCAGTTCTTC
CASSLTSGINEQFF
>TRBJ2-5|few|TRBV5-3|-
TGTGCCAGAAGCTTGGTGCGACAGGCGGTCCAAGAGACCCAGTACTTC
CARSLVRQAVQETQYF
>TRBJ1-1|-|TRBV18|-
TGTGCCAGCTCACCCGAGGCCCTTTCGGGCACTGAAGCTTTCTTT
CASSPEALSGTEAFF
>TRBJ2-3|-|TRBV27|TRBD2
TGTGCCAGCAGGGGATACGCCGGGACTAGCGGGGTAGATACGCAGTATTTT
CASRGYAGTSGVDTQYF
>TRBJ2-3|-|TRBV2|-
TGTGCCAGCTTTAAAGCGGGCAGTCAGGACACAGATACGCAGTATTTT
CASFKAGSQDTDTQYF
>TRBJ1-2|-|TRBV19|-
TGTGCCAGTAGTATAGAGCACTTTAAGAGTGCTAACTATGGCTACACCTTC
CASSIEHFKSANYGYTF
>TRBJ2-7|-|TRBV27|-
TGTGCCAGCTCCCAAGACGGGGTCTACGAGCAGTACTTC
CASSQDGVYEQYF
>TRBJ1-5|-|TRBV18|TRBD1
TGTGCCAGCTCACCTCTCGCGAACAGGGGCGCCAATCAGCCCCAGCATTTT
CASSPLANRGANQPQHF
>TRBJ1-4|-|TRBV6-5|-
TGTGCCAGCTCACCCCAACATAATGAAAAACTGTTTTTT
CASSPQHNEKLFF
>TRBJ2-3|-|TRBV28|-
TGTGCCAGCAGCCCCGTAGTAGCCAGCACAGATACGCAGTATTTT
CASSPVVASTDTQYF
>TRBJ2-3|-|TRBV7-9|-
TGTGCCAGCAGCTCCCTCCAACTCACAGATACGCAGTATTTT
CASSSLQLTDTQYF
>TRBJ1-2|-|TRBV7-3|TRBD1
TGTGCCAGCAGCCCGACAGGGGCGGATGGCTACACCTTC
CASSPTGADGYTF
>TRBJ2-1|-|TRBV19|-
TGTGCCAGTAGTACCACAGGATTCCCCCTTAGGTACTACAATGAGCAGTTCTTC
CASSTTGFPLRYYNEQFF
>TRBJ1-5|-|TRBV21-1|-
-
CASSKVGEGNQPQHF
>TRBJ1-1|once|TRBV29-1|TRBD1
TGCAGCGTGGGAAAGATAACAGGGGGGACTGAAGCTTTCTTT
CSVGKITGGTEAFF
>TRBJ1-1|-|TRBV7-9|-
TGTGCCAGCAGCTCAGATGGCACTGAAGCTTTCTTT
CASSSDGTEAFF
>TRBJ2-7|-|TRBV5-1|-
TGCGCCAGCAGCTGGCAGGGGTACGAGCAGTACTTC
CASSWQGYEQYF